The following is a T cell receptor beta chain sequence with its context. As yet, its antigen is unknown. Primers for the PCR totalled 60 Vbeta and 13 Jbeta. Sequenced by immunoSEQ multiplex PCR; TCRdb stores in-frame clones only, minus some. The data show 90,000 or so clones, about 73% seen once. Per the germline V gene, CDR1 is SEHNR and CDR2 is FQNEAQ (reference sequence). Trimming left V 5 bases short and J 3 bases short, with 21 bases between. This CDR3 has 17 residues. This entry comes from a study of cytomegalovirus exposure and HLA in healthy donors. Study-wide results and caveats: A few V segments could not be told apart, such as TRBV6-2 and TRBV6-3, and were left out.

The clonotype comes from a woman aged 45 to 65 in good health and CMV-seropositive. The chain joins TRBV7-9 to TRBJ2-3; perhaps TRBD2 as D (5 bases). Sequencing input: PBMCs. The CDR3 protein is CASSVLSGRAGTDTQYF. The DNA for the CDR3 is TGTGCCAGCAGCGTACTCTCCGGTCGGGCGGGTACAGATACGCAGTATTTT.